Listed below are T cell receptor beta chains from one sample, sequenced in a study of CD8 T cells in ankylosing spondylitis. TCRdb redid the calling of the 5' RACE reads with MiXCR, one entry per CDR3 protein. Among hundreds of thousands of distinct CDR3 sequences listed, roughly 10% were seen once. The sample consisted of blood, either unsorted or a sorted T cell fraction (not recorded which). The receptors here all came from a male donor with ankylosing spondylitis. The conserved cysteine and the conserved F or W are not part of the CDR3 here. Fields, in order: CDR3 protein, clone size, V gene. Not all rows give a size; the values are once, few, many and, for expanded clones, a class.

CDR3 protein: ASSYSFGDQETQY; clone size: .; V gene: TRBV6-2/TRBV6-3
CDR3 protein: ASNRDSNEKLF; clone size: .; V gene: TRBV9
CDR3 protein: ASSSIEGPSYEQY; clone size: few; V gene: TRBV5-1
CDR3 protein: ATSFIGETQY; clone size: .; V gene: TRBV15
CDR3 protein: ASSLEAGRSYEQY; clone size: .; V gene: TRBV7-2
CDR3 protein: ASSPAGLAGAVY; clone size: few; V gene: TRBV27
CDR3 protein: ASSFGRENIQY; clone size: many; V gene: TRBV11-2
CDR3 protein: SARDVTGWGKLF; clone size: .; V gene: TRBV20-1
CDR3 protein: ASSLRLASGSATDTQY; clone size: few; V gene: TRBV7-8
CDR3 protein: ASSYPNAGMNTEAF; clone size: .; V gene: TRBV6-5
CDR3 protein: ASSSTRMAQY; clone size: few; V gene: TRBV6-2/TRBV6-3
CDR3 protein: ATSDPGQGNEQY; clone size: .; V gene: TRBV24-1
CDR3 protein: SAQTRGQSYEQY; clone size: .; V gene: TRBV20-1
CDR3 protein: ASSVSPQDTQY; clone size: few; V gene: TRBV9
CDR3 protein: ASSPWTGYNEQF; clone size: few; V gene: TRBV7-8
CDR3 protein: ASSLLGLAGGNEQF; clone size: many; V gene: TRBV7-2
CDR3 protein: ASSLPGDPRGYT; clone size: .; V gene: TRBV5-1
CDR3 protein: AISDGNRRSRTEAF; clone size: many; V gene: TRBV10-3
CDR3 protein: SARGQTGGETQY; clone size: .; V gene: TRBV29-1
CDR3 protein: ASSFAGTTVGELF; clone size: few; V gene: TRBV7-6
CDR3 protein: ASTLPGITEAF; clone size: many; V gene: TRBV5-1
CDR3 protein: ASSHRGRDSPLH; clone size: many; V gene: TRBV7-2
CDR3 protein: ASSSGGGGNTIY; clone size: few; V gene: TRBV27
CDR3 protein: AWSRLNGYGYT; clone size: .; V gene: TRBV30
CDR3 protein: ASSFGTLGTEAF; clone size: few; V gene: TRBV7-9
CDR3 protein: SARVEAQPFNEKLF; clone size: few; V gene: TRBV20-1
CDR3 protein: ASSKRDRGVGNTIY; clone size: .; V gene: TRBV4-2
CDR3 protein: ASSQWGPLAKNIQY; clone size: .; V gene: TRBV23-1
CDR3 protein: ASSRGSRGNTGELF; clone size: .; V gene: TRBV5-1
CDR3 protein: ASSLRGTGSTDTQY; clone size: .; V gene: TRBV4-1
CDR3 protein: ASSIIPGGYGYT; clone size: .; V gene: TRBV12-3/TRBV12-4
CDR3 protein: ASSPPGQGNEKLF; clone size: .; V gene: TRBV18
CDR3 protein: ASSLRARGAWDTQY; clone size: few; V gene: TRBV27
CDR3 protein: ASSLRRAGYEQY; clone size: .; V gene: TRBV27
CDR3 protein: AISERSGGVSNQPQH; clone size: few; V gene: TRBV10-3
CDR3 protein: SVPGLYNYGYT; clone size: .; V gene: TRBV29-1
CDR3 protein: ASSWAGTGVYEQF; clone size: .; V gene: TRBV7-2
CDR3 protein: ASSMGPGLAGGGTDTQY; clone size: few; V gene: TRBV11-2
CDR3 protein: SAPRRGPRAEAF; clone size: many; V gene: TRBV20-1
CDR3 protein: ASSQDRGLAGVYTQY; clone size: many; V gene: TRBV4-3
CDR3 protein: ASSEDNTGELF; clone size: .; V gene: TRBV25-1
CDR3 protein: ASSQSEKLF; clone size: .; V gene: TRBV2
CDR3 protein: ASSPLGTGGAGANVLT; clone size: few; V gene: TRBV18
CDR3 protein: ASSLAPGRVGEKLF; clone size: few; V gene: TRBV7-8
CDR3 protein: ASSVGNRASNTEAF; clone size: .; V gene: TRBV9
CDR3 protein: ASRGAVVMNTEAF; clone size: few; V gene: TRBV12-3/TRBV12-4
CDR3 protein: ASSSPGERPTDTQY; clone size: many; V gene: TRBV12-3/TRBV12-4
CDR3 protein: ASRPGVRGIEQY; clone size: few; V gene: TRBV6-1